The 8 T cell receptor beta chains listed next were all sequenced from one sample in a study of blood T cell repertoires in COVID-19. Profiling relied on immunoSEQ multiplex PCR, and the TCRdb table lists in-frame clones only, not all of them. The sample consists of hundreds of thousands of clones, around 88% of them appearing once. The sample comprised peripheral blood. The receptors were sampled from a woman in her twenties or thirties with COVID-19, enrolled during active disease.

The chain couples TRBV28 to TRBJ1-6; TRBD1 might be the D (6 bases). Germline V gene data show CDR1 as MDHEN and CDR2 as SYDVKM. The CDR3 consists of 16 residues. Between the trimmed V and J ends, which lost 7 bases and 10 bases, there was a span of 23 bases. The CDR3 region is CASTIHLGQSRSPLHF. For the CDR3, the DNA is TGTGCCAGCACAATTCACCTCGGACAGTCTAGGTCACCCCTCCACTTT.

The chain links TRBV5-6 to TRBJ2-3, with 9 bases fitting TRBD1. The V gene's germline CDR1 is SGHDT and CDR2 YYEEEE. J gave up 0 bases and V 7 bases, and 15 bases lay outside the gene matches. CDR3 length: 18 residues. The CDR3 DNA sequence: TGTGCCAGCTTAGGGACAGGGAGCGGATGGCCTAGCACAGATACGCAGTATTTT. Translating gives CASLGTGSGWPSTDTQYF.

CDR3 residues: CASSLGTSGNEQFF. CDR3 DNA sequence: TGTGCCAGCAGTCTCGGGACTAGCGGGAATGAGCAGTTCTTC. The chain couples TRBV6-2 or TRBV6-3 to TRBJ2-1; 12 bases map to TRBD2. The V gene end was trimmed by 5 bases and the J gene end by 7 bases; junction bases not matched to a gene: 3. In germline, CDR1 is MNHEY, CDR2 SVGEGT. The CDR3 has 14 amino acids.

The V gene is TRBV6-2 or TRBV6-3, the J gene TRBJ2-1; TRBD2 agrees at 15 bases. Germline values: CDR1 MNHEY, CDR2 SVGEGT. The junction had 3 bases not matched to a gene; V was cut back by 1 base and J by 8 bases. The CDR3 loop spans 16 amino acids. The CDR3 protein is CASSYWTSGGADEQFF. CDR3 in DNA: TGTGCCAGCAGTTACTGGACTAGCGGGGGGGCTGATGAGCAGTTCTTC.

Only one count was recorded for this clone. The chain carries TRBV3-1 (or the pseudogene TRBV3-2) and TRBJ1-2; a possible D gene is TRBD1 (5 bases). V lost 0 bases and J 5 bases, leaving 16 bases between the germline ends. Looked up from germline, CDR1 is LGHDT and CDR2 is YNNKEL (reference sequence). CDR3 size: 16 residues. CDR3: CASSQERRGMGYGYTF. CDR3 in DNA: TGTGCCAGCAGCCAAGAACGGAGGGGCATGGGATATGGCTACACCTTC.

This chain joins TRBV7-6 and TRBJ2-3; possible D gene TRBD1, 6 bases. The CDR3 is 16 amino acids. V lost 1 base to trimming and J lost 6 bases, with 17 bases between them. Germline V gene lookup returns CDR1 SGHVS and CDR2 FNYEAQ. CDR3 sequence (DNA): TGTGCCAGCAGCTTAGAGGACCCGACCACAGGGGATACGCAGTATTTT. It codes for CASSLEDPTTGDTQYF. The variable domain in full, with the rest retrieved from reference TRBV7-6 and TRBJ2-3, is GAGVSQSPRYKVTKRGQDVALRCDPISGHVSLYWYRQALGQGPEFLTYFNYEAQQDKSGLPNDRFSAERPEGSISTLTIQRTEQRDSAMYRCASSLEDPTTGDTQYFGPGTRLTVL.

V gene TRBV5-4 combines with J gene TRBJ1-6, with D hard to call. The ends were cut back, 4 bases at V and 9 bases at J, with 20 bases in the middle. In germline, CDR1 is SGHNT, CDR2 YYREEE (reference sequence). CDR3 size: 16 residues. CDR3 nucleotides: TGTGCCAGCAGCCAAGCGGCAGCGAGGTCGAGTTCACCCCTCCACTTT. Its protein is CASSQAAARSSSPLHF. Filled out from reference TRBV5-4 and TRBJ1-6, the complete variable domain reads ETGVTQSPTHLIKTRGQQVTLRCSSQSGHNTVSWYQQALGQGPQFIFQYYREEENGRGNFPPRFSGLQFPNYSSELNVNALELDDSALYLCASSQAAARSSSPLHFGNGTRLTVT.

The chain combines TRBV6-2 or TRBV6-3 with TRBJ2-7; D remains ambiguous. The CDR3 totals 11 residues. Per the germline V gene, CDR1 is MNHEY and CDR2 is SVGEGT. V shed 8 bases and J shed 7 bases, with 12 bases lying between them. The CDR3 protein is CASGREFEQYV. The CDR3 nucleotides read TGTGCCAGCGGCCGAGAATTTGAGCAGTACGTC.